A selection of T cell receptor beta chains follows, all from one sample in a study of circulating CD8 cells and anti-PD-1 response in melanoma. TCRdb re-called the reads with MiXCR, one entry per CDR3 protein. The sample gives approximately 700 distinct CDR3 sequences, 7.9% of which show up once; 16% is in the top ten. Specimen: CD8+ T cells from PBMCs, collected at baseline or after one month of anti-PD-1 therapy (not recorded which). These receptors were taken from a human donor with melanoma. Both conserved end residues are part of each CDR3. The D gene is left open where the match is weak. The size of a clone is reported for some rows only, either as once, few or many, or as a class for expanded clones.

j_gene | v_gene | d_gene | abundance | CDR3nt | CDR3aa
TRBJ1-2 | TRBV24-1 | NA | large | TGTGCCACCAGTGATCCGGGTCTCTATGGCTACACCTTC | CATSDPGLYGYTF
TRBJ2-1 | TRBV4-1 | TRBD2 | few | TGCGCCAGCAGCCAAGATCGGGCTAGCGGGGGGAACAATGAGCAGTTCTTC | CASSQDRASGGNNEQFF
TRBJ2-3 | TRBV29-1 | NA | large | TGCAGCGTTGATGAGAGGAACACAGATACGCAGTATTTT | CSVDERNTDTQYF
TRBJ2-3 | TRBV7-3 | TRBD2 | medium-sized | TGTGCCAGCAGCCGACTAGCGTCAGATACGCAGTATTTT | CASSRLASDTQYF
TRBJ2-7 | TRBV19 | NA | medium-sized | TGTGCCAGTAGTATGACCCAGGGATACGAGCAGTACTTC | CASSMTQGYEQYF
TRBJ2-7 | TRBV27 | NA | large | TGTGCCAGCAAACGGACAGCCTACGAGCATTACTTC | CASKRTAYEHYF
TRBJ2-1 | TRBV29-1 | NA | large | TGCAGCGTTGAAGAACAGGGCAATGAGCAGTTCTTC | CSVEEQGNEQFF
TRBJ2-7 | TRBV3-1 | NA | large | TGTGCCAGCAGCCAAGAGAGAGGGGATGAGCAGTACTTC | CASSQERGDEQYF
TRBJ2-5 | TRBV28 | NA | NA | TGTGCCAGCAGTCAAATAGGGGACCAAGAGACCCAGTACTTC | CASSQIGDQETQYF